The 21 T cell receptor beta chains below all came from one sample that was sequenced in a study of blood T cells in healthy people across ages. A second about 6 to 12 cycle PCR used barcoded and J-beta primers. TCRdb ran MiXCR on the 5' RACE reads and lists one entry per CDR3 protein. The table records some 760,000 distinct CDR3 sequences, around 25% of them present only once. These data also formed part of another study, on T cells of mothers and their children.

Sequencing was done on a sample of blood. Receptors were obtained from a boy between 10 and 17 years old in good health.

The genes are TRBV4-1 and TRBJ2-5, with 11 bases fitting TRBD2. The last part of the DNA fits TRBJ2-1 better; the J call may be wrong. This CDR3 is 16 amino acids long. Germline CDR1 MGHRA, CDR2 YSYEKL. DNA of the CDR3: TGCGCCAGCAGCCAACCAACTAGCGGGAGAAACAATGAGCAGTTCTTC. It codes for CASSQPTSGRNNEQFF.

The CDR3 region is CASSLGDPNYGYTF. In DNA form, the CDR3 reads TGTGCCAGCAGCTTAGGCGACCCTAACTATGGCTACACCTTC. This chain connects TRBV13 to TRBJ1-2; no firm D call. The CDR3 consists of 14 residues. Germline V gene data show CDR1 as PRHDT and CDR2 as FYEKMQ (reference sequence). The V end was cut by 0 bases, the J end by 0 bases, with 5 bases between.

This sequence joins TRBV5-1 and TRBJ1-2, with a weak D call TRBD1 (5 bases). The germline CDR1 and CDR2 sequences are SGHRS and YFSETQ. The CDR3 is 15 amino acids. Trimming pared 4 bases from V and 4 bases from J, leaving 17 bases between. In DNA form, the CDR3 reads TGCGCCAGCAGCCTGGGGGGATATGGCTCCTATGGCTACACCTTC. Translation: CASSLGGYGSYGYTF. Full variable domain (outside the CDR3, taken from reference TRBV5-1 and TRBJ1-2): KAGVTQTPRYLIKTRGQQVTLSCSPISGHRSVSWYQQTPGQGLQFLFEYFSETQRNKGNFPGRFSGRQFSNSRSEMNVSTLELGDSALYLCASSLGGYGSYGYTFGSGTRLTVV.

J is TRBJ2-6 and V is TRBV12-3 or TRBV12-4; D uncertain. The CDR3 consists of 15 residues. V lost 6 bases, J lost 2 bases, and 11 bases lay in between. CDR3 sequence reads: CASSLIVPGANVLTF. CDR3 coding DNA: TGTGCCAGCAGCCTCATAGTTCCTGGGGCCAACGTCCTGACTTTC.

The chain uses TRBV7-3 and TRBJ2-3, with 15 bases identical to TRBD2. Trimming removed 5 bases from V and 2 bases from J; junction bases left unmatched: 5. Per germline, CDR1 SGHTA and CDR2 FQGTGA. The length of the CDR3 is 17 residues. The CDR3 reads CASSLRTSGRATDTQYF. The CDR3 nucleotides are TGTGCCAGCAGCCTACGGACTAGCGGGAGGGCCACAGATACGCAGTATTTT. Combining the CDR3 with reference TRBV7-3 and TRBJ2-3 gives the whole variable domain GAGVSQTPSNKVTEKGKYVELRCDPISGHTALYWYRQSLGQGPEFLIYFQGTGAADDSGLPNDRFFAVRPEGSVSTLKIQRTERGDSAVYLCASSLRTSGRATDTQYFGPGTRLTVL.

This clonotype was recorded many times. The V call is TRBV7-2, the J call TRBJ2-7; D might be TRBD1 (5 bases). V lost 1 base to trimming and J lost 2 bases, with 6 bases between them. Germline V CDR1 and CDR2: SGHTA, FQGNSA. This CDR3 region has 13 residues. The CDR3 reads CASSLGTPYEQYF. As DNA, the CDR3 is TGTGCCAGCAGCTTAGGGACACCCTACGAGCAGTACTTC.

The gene calls are TRBV7-2 and TRBJ2-5; the match to TRBD2 covers 12 bases. This CDR3 contains 16 residues. CDR1 and CDR2 (germline): SGHTA, FQGNSA. J was trimmed by 3 bases and V by 6 bases; bases with no gene match: 8. The CDR3 bases are TGTGCCAGCAGACCCCCGAGACTAGCGGGGGAAGAGACCCAGTACTTC. Translating gives CASRPPRLAGEETQYF.

The rearrangement uses TRBV29-1 and TRBJ2-5; 8 bases match TRBD1. Trimming at V came to 7 bases and at J to 7 bases, leaving 17 bases not matched to a gene. The CDR3 runs to 15 residues. Germline assignment: CDR1 SQVTM and CDR2 ANQGSEA. As DNA, the CDR3 is TGCAGCGAGCTGAACCACGGACAGGGCTTGGGGACCCAGTACTTC. This translates into CSELNHGQGLGTQYF.

CDR3 bases: TGCGCCAGCAGCCAAGATCTAGGACCCGGGGTACACGATGAGCAGTTCTTC. Encoded protein: CASSQDLGPGVHDEQFF. The rearrangement uses TRBV4-1 and TRBJ2-1; a possible D gene is TRBD2 (5 bases). Germline CDR1 reads MGHRA; CDR2 reads YSYEKL. The length of the CDR3 is 17 residues. Trimming removed 0 bases from V and 8 bases from J, with 20 bases in between.

This sequence joins TRBV12-3 or TRBV12-4 and TRBJ2-6; D gene ambiguous. Trimming pared 6 bases from V and 4 bases from J, leaving 16 bases between. The length of the CDR3 is 16 residues. CDR3 amino acids: CASREAQALGANVLTF. CDR3 sequence (DNA): TGTGCCAGCAGAGAAGCCCAGGCCTTGGGGGCCAACGTCCTGACTTTC.

The chain is built from TRBV4-2 and TRBJ2-5, with 9 bases identical to TRBD2. V was clipped by 1 base and J by 4 bases; unmatched bases: 4. Germline V gene data show CDR1 as LGHNA and CDR2 as YNFKEQ. This CDR3 spans 15 amino acids. The CDR3 nucleotides read TGTGCCAGCAGCCAAGTCGCACTAGCGGGAGAGACCCAGTACTTC. It specifies CASSQVALAGETQYF.

V gene TRBV15 combines with J gene TRBJ2-7, with TRBD1 as a possible D gene (6 bases). Between the trimmed V and J ends, which lost 1 base and 2 bases, there was a span of 12 bases. Germline assignment: CDR1 LNHNV and CDR2 YYDKDF (reference sequence). This CDR3 contains 15 residues. The DNA for the CDR3 is TGTGCCACCAGCAGAGCGGACAGAGGAGCCTACGAGCAGTACTTC. This codes for CATSRADRGAYEQYF.

This clonotype was counted between two and nine times. The CDR3: CASSSEVREQYF. CDR3 in DNA: TGTGCCAGCAGTTCGGAGGTGCGGGAGCAGTACTTC. The chain is built from TRBV12-3 or TRBV12-4 and TRBJ2-7; D is perhaps TRBD2 (5 bases). Between the trimmed V and J ends, which lost 4 bases and 7 bases, there was a span of 11 bases. The CDR3 runs 12 residues.

This clonotype was recorded a few times. The chain combines TRBV29-1 with TRBJ2-2, with TRBD1 matching 9 bases. V shed 3 bases and J 6 bases; nucleotides not matched to a gene: 11. Germline assignment: CDR1 SQVTM and CDR2 ANQGSEA. CDR3 length equals 16 residues. CDR3 nucleotides: TGCAGCGTTGATTGGGGAGACAGGGGGATGGCCGGGGAGCTGTTTTTT. Translated: CSVDWGDRGMAGELFF.

With regard to this clonotype: At one of its ends the junction is not consistent with the germline gene, which may arise from a read error. The chain uses TRBV7-9 and TRBJ2-2; a weak D match, TRBD1 (9 bases). CDR3 size: 17 residues. CDR1 SEHNR and CDR2 FQNEAQ come from the germline V gene (reference sequence). In DNA form, the CDR3 reads TGTGCCAGCAGCTCCGGGGGGGACAGGGCAAACACCGGGGAGTTGTTTTTT. This encodes CASSSGGDRANTGELFF. The full variable domain, its missing parts supplied by reference TRBV7-9 and TRBJ2-2, is DTGVSQNPRHKITKRGQNVTFRCDPISEHNRLYWYRQTLGQGPEFLTYFQNEAQLEKSRLLSDRFSAERPKGSFSTLEIQRTEQGDSAMYLCASSSGGDRANTGELFFGEGSRLTVL.

V and J are TRBV20-1 and TRBJ2-3; 14 nucleotides agree with TRBD2. J gave up 3 bases and V 8 bases, and 16 bases lay outside the gene matches. The CDR3 has 18 amino acids. Germline assignment: CDR1 DFQATT and CDR2 SNEGSKA (reference sequence). The CDR3 DNA is TGCAGTACTATTGGCCCCGGGACTAGCGGGGGAGTGACAGATACGCAGTATTTT. Protein: CSTIGPGTSGGVTDTQYF.

This chain links TRBV5-1 with TRBJ2-3; TRBD2 matches at 8 bases. Germline lookup yields CDR1 SGHRS and CDR2 YFSETQ. This CDR3 comprises 15 residues. J was trimmed by 6 bases and V by 1 base; bases with no gene match: 7. The CDR3 is CASSLYAGGLDTQYF. The CDR3 bases are TGCGCCAGCAGCTTGTATGCGGGGGGACTGGATACGCAGTATTTT. Together with reference TRBV5-1 and TRBJ2-3, the CDR3 gives the full variable domain: KAGVTQTPRYLIKTRGQQVTLSCSPISGHRSVSWYQQTPGQGLQFLFEYFSETQRNKGNFPGRFSGRQFSNSRSEMNVSTLELGDSALYLCASSLYAGGLDTQYFGPGTRLTVL.

J is TRBJ2-1 and V is TRBV3-1; no definite D call. With 2 bases removed from V and 0 bases from J, the gap between germline ends came to 8 bases. The CDR3 loop spans 15 amino acids. In germline, CDR1 is LGHDT, CDR2 YNNKEL (reference sequence). The CDR3 nucleotides are TGTGCCAGCAGCCAATTTTATAGCTCCTACAATGAGCAGTTCTTC. This translates into CASSQFYSSYNEQFF.

The genes are TRBV29-1 and TRBJ2-5, with D perhaps TRBD2 (5 bases). Judging by the DNA end, TRBJ2-3 fits better; the J call may be wrong. The CDR3 totals 11 residues. Germline CDR1 and CDR2: SQVTM and ANQGSEA. CDR3 nucleotide sequence: TGCAGCGCTACTAGATCCGATACGCAGTATTTT. It yields the protein CSATRSDTQYF.

The chain is built from TRBV29-1 and TRBJ2-5; 7 bases are shared with TRBD2. The closer fit of TRBJ2-1 to the DNA end suggests the J call may be wrong. The length of the CDR3 is 14 residues. CDR1 is SQVTM, CDR2 ANQGSEA, per germline. The CDR3 loop reads CSVGFRGGSNEQFF. CDR3 DNA sequence: TGCAGCGTTGGGTTCCGGGGCGGGAGCAATGAGCAGTTCTTC.

This clonotype was counted between two and nine times. This CDR3 reads CASSPSLVAGASETQYF. The DNA for the CDR3 is TGTGCCAGCAGCCCATCCTTAGTGGCGGGGGCTTCGGAGACCCAGTACTTC. The genes are TRBV7-6 and TRBJ2-1, with D perhaps matching TRBD2 (7 bases). Gene TRBJ2-5 matches the end of the DNA better, so the J call may be wrong. The CDR3 covers 17 residues. The germline gives CDR1 SGHVS, CDR2 FNYEAQ.